A selection of T cell receptor beta chains follows, all from one sample in a study of cytomegalovirus exposure and HLA in healthy donors. Clones were read by immunoSEQ multiplex PCR, and TCRdb kept only the in-frame ones, dropping some. Of about 130,000 clones listed, 77% are singletons. The sample taken for sequencing was PBMCs. These receptor sequences come from a woman aged 40 to 50 in good health and CMV-seronegative. Both conserved end residues are part of each CDR3. Each record gives: CDR3 length, J gene, D gene, clone size, V gene, CDR3 protein, CDR3 DNA. The D gene is left open where the match is weak. Only some rows state a clone size, as once, few, many or a class for expanded clones.

16	TRBJ2-1	TRBD2	.	TRBV6-1	CASSAPGLAGGTEQFF	TGTGCCAGCAGTGCACCAGGACTAGCGGGGGGTACTGAGCAGTTCTTC
16	TRBJ2-2	TRBD1	.	TRBV9	CASSTTTGNFPGELFF	TGTGCCAGCAGCACTACGACAGGGAACTTTCCCGGGGAGCTGTTTTTT
15	TRBJ1-1	.	few	TRBV6-5	CASSLSGVTNTEAFF	TGTGCCAGCAGTTTATCAGGGGTCACGAACACTGAAGCTTTCTTT
14	TRBJ2-2	.	.	TRBV7-8	CASSLVVNTGELFF	TGTGCCAGCAGCTTAGTAGTAAACACCGGGGAGCTGTTTTTT
14	TRBJ1-2	TRBD1	.	TRBV27	CASRFGTGWDGYTF	TGTGCCAGCAGGTTCGGGACAGGGTGGGATGGCTACACCTTC
15	TRBJ1-1	.	once	TRBV9	CASSVTGNRNTEAFF	TGTGCCAGCAGCGTTACAGGGAATCGGAACACTGAAGCTTTCTTT
13	TRBJ1-2	.	.	TRBV7-2	CASSLVGLDGYTF	TGTGCCAGCAGCTTAGTTGGGCTTGATGGCTACACCTTC
15	TRBJ2-2	TRBD1	.	TRBV6-1	CASSELRGHGGELFF	TGTGCCAGCAGTGAATTGAGGGGGCACGGCGGGGAGCTGTTTTTT
15	TRBJ2-2	TRBD2	.	TRBV4-3	CASSQLSGGAGELFF	TGCGCCAGCAGCCAACTTAGCGGGGGGGCCGGGGAGCTGTTTTTT
14	TRBJ2-7	.	.	TRBV2	CASSQEGSSYEQYF	TGTGCCAGCAGTCAAGAGGGGTCTTCCTACGAGCAGTACTTC
12	TRBJ2-7	.	.	TRBV5-4	CASSLLDTEQYF	TGTGCCAGCAGCCTACTAGATACCGAGCAGTACTTC
13	TRBJ1-5	.	.	TRBV7-6	CASSSKRDQPQHF	TGTGCCAGCAGCTCTAAACGGGATCAGCCCCAGCATTTT
15	TRBJ2-7	.	.	TRBV5-1	CASSLEDSSSYEQYF	TGCGCCAGCAGCTTAGAGGACAGCAGTTCCTACGAGCAGTACTTC
12	TRBJ2-7	.	.	TRBV6-6	CASSPSRYEQYF	TGTGCCAGCAGCCCGTCCCGCTACGAGCAGTACTTC
14	TRBJ2-3	.	.	TRBV5-1	CASSPDWSTDTQYF	TGCGCCAGCAGCCCGGACTGGAGCACAGATACGCAGTATTTT
15	TRBJ2-2	TRBD2	.	TRBV11-2	CASSLGTRDTGELFF	TGTGCCAGCAGCTTAGGGACTAGGGACACCGGGGAGCTGTTTTTT
13	TRBJ1-1	.	few	TRBV7-3	CASSLQENTEAFF	TGTGCCAGCAGCTTACAGGAGAACACTGAAGCTTTCTTT
12	TRBJ1-5	.	.	TRBV5-1	CASSVMGQPQHF	TGCGCCAGCAGCGTCATGGGCCAGCCCCAGCATTTT
12	TRBJ1-1	.	.	TRBV18	CASSVLNTEAFF	TGTGCCTCTTCCGTTTTGAACACTGAAGCTTTCTTT
15	TRBJ2-2	.	.	TRBV2	CASSEFPANTGELFF	TGTGCCAGCAGTGAGTTCCCCGCGAACACCGGGGAGCTGTTTTTT
15	TRBJ2-7	.	.	TRBV7-9	CASSLAGGPAYEQYF	TGTGCCAGCAGCTTAGCGGGGGGGCCCGCCTACGAGCAGTACTTC
14	TRBJ1-5	.	.	TRBV5-4	CASSFSGSNQPQHF	TGTGCCAGCAGCTTTAGCGGCAGCAATCAGCCCCAGCATTTT
17	TRBJ2-2	TRBD2	once	TRBV19	CASSIEAAGANTGELFF	TGTGCCAGTAGTATTGAGGCTGCGGGGGCGAACACCGGGGAGCTGTTTTTT
15	TRBJ1-4	.	.	TRBV6-6	CASSYLGQGWEKLFF	TGTGCCAGCAGTTACTTGGGGCAGGGGTGGGAAAAACTGTTTTTT
15	TRBJ1-1	TRBD1	.	TRBV5-8	CASSWGTGVNTEAFF	TGTGCCAGCAGCTGGGGGACAGGGGTGAACACTGAAGCTTTCTTT
11	TRBJ1-1	.	.	TRBV2	CASSNRVEAFF	TGTGCCAGCAGTAACAGGGTCGAAGCTTTCTTT
14	TRBJ2-7	.	.	TRBV6-5	CASSSFRVSYEQYF	TGTGCCAGCAGTTCGTTCCGGGTTAGCTACGAGCAGTACTTC
13	TRBJ1-5	.	.	TRBV6-1	CASRTYSNQPQHF	TGTGCCAGCAGGACTTATAGCAATCAGCCCCAGCATTTT
14	TRBJ2-7	.	.	TRBV6-5	CASSYSNRAYEQYF	TGTGCCAGCAGTTACTCGAACCGAGCCTACGAGCAGTACTTC
16	TRBJ1-5	.	.	TRBV6-5	CASSWAHPAGNQPQHF	TGTGCCAGCAGTTGGGCGCACCCTGCAGGCAATCAGCCCCAGCATTTT
10	TRBJ1-2	.	.	TRBV30	CAWNRGGYTF	TGTGCCTGGAATAGGGGCGGCTACACCTTC
20	TRBJ2-3	TRBD2	.	TRBV15	CATSRGRGETSGGGTDTQYF	TGTGCCACCAGCAGAGGCCGGGGGGAAACTAGCGGGGGGGGCACAGATACGCAGTATTTT
19	TRBJ1-2	.	.	TRBV5-1	CASSLTTPTDVGTPKGYTF	TGCGCCAGCAGCTTGACCACTCCCACCGACGTCGGGACTCCCAAAGGCTACACCTTC
14	TRBJ1-1	.	few	TRBV10-1	CVTSPEGLNTEAFF	TGCGTCACCTCCCCGGAGGGGTTGAACACTGAAGCTTTCTTT
14	TRBJ2-3	.	.	TRBV29-1	CSVYGGLGTDTQYF	TGCAGCGTTTATGGCGGGTTGGGCACAGATACGCAGTATTTT
15	TRBJ2-2	TRBD1	.	TRBV5-8	CASSLRDRVTGELFF	TGTGCCAGCAGCCTCCGGGACAGGGTTACCGGGGAGCTGTTTTTT
15	TRBJ2-7	.	.	TRBV27	CASGPRLTTASEQYF	TGTGCCAGCGGACCGAGGCTGACTACTGCCAGCGAGCAGTACTTC
13	TRBJ1-1	.	.	TRBV18	CASSPDSAIEAFF	TGTGCCAGCTCACCCGACTCCGCTATTGAAGCTTTCTTT
14	TRBJ2-5	TRBD2	.	TRBV29-1	CSVGLAGGQETQYF	TGCAGCGTGGGACTAGCGGGGGGACAAGAGACCCAGTACTTC
14	TRBJ1-2	TRBD1	.	TRBV7-2	CASSLPGQGGGYTF	TGTGCCAGCAGCTTACCGGGACAGGGAGGTGGCTACACCTTC
15	TRBJ2-5	.	.	TRBV7-9	CASSLGETSWETQYF	TGTGCCAGCAGCTTGGGGGAAACTAGCTGGGAGACCCAGTACTTC
12	TRBJ1-1	TRBD1	.	TRBV7-9	CASSSRTGKAFF	TGTGCCAGCAGCTCACGGACAGGTAAAGCTTTCTTT
13	TRBJ2-7	.	few	TRBV7-9	CASSLRGVYEQYF	TGTGCCAGCAGCTTACGGGGAGTCTACGAGCAGTACTTC
16	TRBJ2-1	TRBD2	few	TRBV18	CASSPSLAGGQNEQFF	TGTGCCAGCTCACCCTCCCTAGCGGGGGGGCAAAATGAGCAGTTCTTC
16	TRBJ1-1	.	.	TRBV28	CASSLGSYSMNTEAFF	TGTGCCAGCAGTTTGGGCAGTTATTCCATGAACACTGAAGCTTTCTTT
15	TRBJ2-3	.	.	TRBV27	CASSLVSVATDTQYF	TGTGCCAGCAGTTTAGTCTCAGTCGCCACAGATACGCAGTATTTT
15	TRBJ1-1	.	medium-sized	TRBV27	CASRYMATGPAEAFF	TGTGCCAGCAGATATATGGCCACAGGGCCCGCTGAAGCTTTCTTT